This T cell receptor (beta chain) was captured by sequencing in a study of blood T cells in healthy people across ages. Study-wide results and limits: The recorded TCR beta diversity per million T cells decreased in a roughly linear manner with age.

PCR was performed a second time for roughly 6 to 12 cycles using a sample-barcoded 5' primer and a J-beta primer mix. A template-switch adaptor with 12 random nucleotides tagged each cDNA molecule. TCRdb independently ran MiXCR on the 5' RACE reads; one entry per CDR3 protein. The data hold 250,000 to 300,000 distinct CDR3 sequences, with 25% to 30% observed a single time. This clonotype was seen just once. Its antigen is undetermined. CDR1 SGHTA and CDR2 FQGNSA come from the germline V gene. Trimming removed 5 bases at V and 10 bases at J, with 15 bases between. The CDR3 consists of 13 residues. Collection of around 9.3 milliliters of peripheral blood was performed for each donor.

The specimen sequenced was blood. The chain is built from TRBV7-2 and TRBJ2-1, with D perhaps given as TRBD1 or TRBD2 (5 bases each). The source of this sequence is an older woman in good health. CDR3 loop: CASSEGRSDEQFF. The DNA of the CDR3 is TGTGCCAGCAGCGAGGGACGGTCAGACGAGCAGTTCTTC. The variable domain in full, with the rest retrieved from reference TRBV7-2 and TRBJ2-1, is GAGVSQSPSNKVTEKGKDVELRCDPISGHTALYWYRQSLGQGLEFLIYFQGNSAPDKSGLPSDRFSAERTGGSVSTLTIQRTQQEDSAVYLCASSEGRSDEQFFGPGTRLTVL.